The sequence of this T cell receptor (beta chain) was determined in a study of blood T cells in healthy people across ages. In this sample, this clonotype turned up a few times. What it recognizes is unknown. Notes on the study in general: CMV infection status of these donors was not known.

Donors gave around 9.8 milliliters of peripheral blood apiece. It was with a sample-barcoded 5' primer and a J-beta primer mix that a second PCR of roughly 6 to 12 cycles was run. TCRdb called the 5' RACE reads again in MiXCR, with one record for every CDR3 protein. The sample carries around 780,000 distinct CDR3 sequences, around a quarter recorded once. The same sample was also studied in work on T cells of mothers and their children. From that paper: With unrelated pairs as the comparison, related mother-child pairs had a slightly higher overlap that was not significant.

The source material was blood. This clonotype was obtained from a boy younger than 18 in good health.

The DNA of the CDR3 is TGTGCCAGCAGTGAGCAACAGGGGGTCAAAAACATTCAGTACTTC. Residues: CASSEQQGVKNIQYF. The J gene is TRBJ2-4, the V gene TRBV25-1; 8 nucleotides align to TRBD1. Germline assignment: CDR1 MGHDK and CDR2 SYGVNS. Losses at the gene ends were 3 bases for V and 3 bases for J; bases not matched to a gene: 4. The CDR3 runs to 15 residues. The variable domain in full, with the rest retrieved from reference TRBV25-1 and TRBJ2-4, is EADIYQTPRYLVIGTGKKITLECSQTMGHDKMYWYQQDPGMELHLIHYSYGVNSTEKGDLSSESTVSRIRTEHFPLTLESARPSHTSQYLCASSEQQGVKNIQYFGAGTRLSVL.